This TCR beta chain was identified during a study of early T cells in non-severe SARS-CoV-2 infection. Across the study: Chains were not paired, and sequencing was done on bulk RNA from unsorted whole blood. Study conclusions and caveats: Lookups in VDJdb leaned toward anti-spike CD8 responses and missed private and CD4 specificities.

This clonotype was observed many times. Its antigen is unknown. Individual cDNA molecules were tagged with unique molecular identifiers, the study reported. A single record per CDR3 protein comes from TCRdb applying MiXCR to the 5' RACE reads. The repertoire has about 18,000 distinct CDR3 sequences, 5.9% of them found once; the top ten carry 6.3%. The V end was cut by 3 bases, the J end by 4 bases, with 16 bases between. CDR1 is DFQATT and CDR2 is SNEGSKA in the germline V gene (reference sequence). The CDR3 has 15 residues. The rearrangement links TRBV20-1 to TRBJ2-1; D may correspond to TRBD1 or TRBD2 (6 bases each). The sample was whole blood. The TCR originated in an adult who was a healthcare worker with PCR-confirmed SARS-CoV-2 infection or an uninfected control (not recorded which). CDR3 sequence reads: CSASPEGDLYNEQFF. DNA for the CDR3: TGCAGTGCTAGCCCGGAGGGGGATCTTTACAATGAGCAGTTCTTC.